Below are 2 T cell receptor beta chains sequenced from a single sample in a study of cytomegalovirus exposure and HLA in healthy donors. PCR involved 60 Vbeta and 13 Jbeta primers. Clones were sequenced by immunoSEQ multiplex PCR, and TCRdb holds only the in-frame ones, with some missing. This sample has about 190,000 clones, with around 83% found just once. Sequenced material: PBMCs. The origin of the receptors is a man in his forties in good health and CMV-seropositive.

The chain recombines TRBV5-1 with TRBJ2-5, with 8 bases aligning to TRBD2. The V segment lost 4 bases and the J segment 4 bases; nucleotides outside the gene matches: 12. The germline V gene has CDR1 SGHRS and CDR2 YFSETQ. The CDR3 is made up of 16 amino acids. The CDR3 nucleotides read TGCGCCAGCAGCGGCCGGACTAGCCAATATGCAGAGACCCAGTACTTC. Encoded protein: CASSGRTSQYAETQYF.

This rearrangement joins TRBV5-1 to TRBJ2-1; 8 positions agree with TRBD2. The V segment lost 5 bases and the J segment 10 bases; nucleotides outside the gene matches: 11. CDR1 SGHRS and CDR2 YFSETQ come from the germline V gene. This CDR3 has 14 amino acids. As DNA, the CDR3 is TGCGCCAGCAGTCCGGGACTAGTTACTGACGAGCAGTTCTTC. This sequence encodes CASSPGLVTDEQFF. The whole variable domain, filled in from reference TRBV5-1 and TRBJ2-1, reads KAGVTQTPRYLIKTRGQQVTLSCSPISGHRSVSWYQQTPGQGLQFLFEYFSETQRNKGNFPGRFSGRQFSNSRSEMNVSTLELGDSALYLCASSPGLVTDEQFFGPGTRLTVL.